A selection of T cell receptor beta chains follows, all from one sample in a study of cytomegalovirus exposure and HLA in healthy donors. Only in-frame clones appear in the TCRdb table, and some are missing; sequencing was by immunoSEQ multiplex PCR. The top ten hold more than 0.25% of the sample, which has about 200,000 clones, 75% to 90% seen once. The sequenced sample was PBMCs. These receptors were obtained from a woman in her twenties or thirties in good health and CMV-seronegative. CDR3s include the opening cysteine and the closing phenylalanine or tryptophan. Fields, in order: D gene, V gene, J gene, clone size, CDR3 length, CDR3 DNA, CDR3 protein. D genes are given only for firm matches. Clone size is stated in some rows and not others, as once, few, many or a class when expanded.

>TRBD1|TRBV7-9|TRBJ2-2|.|14
TGTGCCAGCAGCCCACGGACAGGGCTCGGGGAGCTGTTTTTT
CASSPRTGLGELFF
>.|TRBV6-5|TRBJ1-5|.|15
TGTGCCAGCAGTTACTCGAGAGGGGGTGCTCAGCCCCAGCATTTT
CASSYSRGGAQPQHF
>TRBD1|TRBV6-9|TRBJ1-5|once|14
TGTGCCAGCAGTTTCATAACAGGGGACCAGCCCCAGCATTTT
CASSFITGDQPQHF
>.|TRBV28|TRBJ2-7|.|11
TGTGCCAGCAGTTTGAGGGCTCAGCAGTACTTC
CASSLRAQQYF
>.|TRBV2|TRBJ1-1|.|13
TGTGCCAGCAGTGGCCAGGGGAACACTGAAGCTTTCTTT
CASSGQGNTEAFF
>TRBD1|TRBV5-1|TRBJ1-5|.|15
TGCGCCAGCAGCGCCGACAGGGTTGGCAATCAGCCCCAGCATTTT
CASSADRVGNQPQHF
>.|TRBV5-6|TRBJ1-1|.|14
TGTGCCAGCGGAACTTCTCGCGGGGCGGTTGAAGCTTTCTTT
CASGTSRGAVEAFF
>.|TRBV9|TRBJ2-2|.|15
TGTGCCAGCAGCGTAGGGAGTCCGAACACCGGGGAGCTGTTTTTT
CASSVGSPNTGELFF
>TRBD1|TRBV5-1|TRBJ2-3|once|14
TGCGCCAGCACGTTGACAGGGGGCACAGATACGCAGTATTTT
CASTLTGGTDTQYF
>.|TRBV7-9|TRBJ2-3|.|16
TGTGCCAGCAGCTTAGCGGGAGGGGGAGGCACAGATACGCAGTATTTT
CASSLAGGGGTDTQYF
>TRBD2|TRBV2|TRBJ2-7|.|17
TGTGCCAGCAGTTCGGGACTAGCGGGAGGAAGAAGTGGGGAGCAGTACTTC
CASSSGLAGGRSGEQYF
>TRBD2|TRBV4-2|TRBJ2-2|.|15
TGTGCCAGCAGCCAGTGGGGGGGGAACACCGGGGAGCTGTTTTTT
CASSQWGGNTGELFF
>TRBD1|TRBV6-1|TRBJ1-2|.|12
TGTGCCAGCACGGGACAGGGTTTTGGCTACACCTTC
CASTGQGFGYTF
>TRBD1|TRBV18|TRBJ1-4|once|15
TGTGCCAGCTCACCAGGACAGGGCCTAGGAGAAAAACTGTTTTTT
CASSPGQGLGEKLFF
>TRBD2|TRBV5-4|TRBJ2-3|.|16
TGTGCCAGCAGCACCGGGACTAGTGGGGAAACAGATACGCAGTATTTT
CASSTGTSGETDTQYF
>.|TRBV28|TRBJ1-5|.|14
TGTGCCAGCAGTACGGAGTGGAGTACTCAGCCCCAGCATTTT
CASSTEWSTQPQHF
>.|TRBV27|TRBJ2-1|.|15
TGTGCCAGCAGTCTCGACTATCCCTCCTACAATGAGCAGTTCTTC
CASSLDYPSYNEQFF
>.|TRBV28|TRBJ2-2|.|13
TGTGCCAGCAAGAGCGGTGACACCGGGGAGCTGTTTTTT
CASKSGDTGELFF
>.|TRBV19|TRBJ2-7|.|14
TGTGCCAGTAGTATCGGGATTCTCGGTGGCGAGCAGTACTTC
CASSIGILGGEQYF
>.|TRBV10-3|TRBJ1-2|few|14
TGTGCCATCACCGGAGGTGTGACGGACCATGGCTACACCTTC
CAITGGVTDHGYTF
>.|TRBV2|TRBJ1-2|.|15
TGTGCCAGCAGTGAAGTAGGGCCCGGCACAGGCGGCTACACCTTC
CASSEVGPGTGGYTF
>TRBD2|TRBV9|TRBJ2-5|.|13
TGTGCCAGCATCTGGACTAGAAAAGAGACCCAGTACTTC
CASIWTRKETQYF
>.|TRBV7-8|TRBJ1-1|few|15
TGTGCCAGCAGCTTAGCCCTGGGAGAGAACACTGAAGCTTTCTTT
CASSLALGENTEAFF
>TRBD1|TRBV6-6|TRBJ2-1|.|15
TGTGCCAGCAGTCCTGACAGGGCCTCCTACAATGAGCAGTTCTTC
CASSPDRASYNEQFF
>.|TRBV2|TRBJ2-5|.|14
TGTGCCAGCAGTGAGAGGCCGGAACAAGAGACCCAGTACTTC
CASSERPEQETQYF
>TRBD1|TRBV10-3|TRBJ1-1|.|16
TGTGCCATCAGTGAAGACAGGGCCTCCATGAACACTGAAGCTTTCTTT
CAISEDRASMNTEAFF